These T cell receptor beta chains were read from a single sample in a study of blood T cell repertoires in COVID-19. The data were produced by immunoSEQ multiplex PCR, yet TCRdb's version contains in-frame clones alone and is incomplete. Among 250,000 to 400,000 clones listed, about 87% were seen once. Sample: peripheral blood. These receptors came from a woman under 40 with COVID-19, enrolled during active disease. Both conserved end residues are part of each CDR3. The D gene is left open where the match is weak. A clone size is listed for some rows: how often the clone was seen (once, few, many), or a class if it is expanded.

clone size,J gene,V gene,D gene,CDR3 protein,CDR3 DNA
NA,TRBJ1-4,TRBV19,NA,CASSIAKGFWANEKLFF,TGTGCCAGTAGTATAGCTAAGGGGTTCTGGGCTAATGAAAAACTGTTTTTT
NA,TRBJ1-6,TRBV7-4,NA,CASRRVGRAFPYNSPLHF,TGTGCCAGCAGGAGAGTAGGCAGGGCCTTCCCCTATAATTCACCCCTCCACTTT
NA,TRBJ2-5,TRBV4-1,TRBD1,CASSQVWTGGPQETQYF,TGCGCCAGCAGCCAAGTGTGGACAGGGGGCCCCCAAGAGACCCAGTACTTC
NA,TRBJ2-1,TRBV11-2,NA,CASSQRGRLDEQFF,TGTGCCAGCAGCCAGCGCGGAAGGTTGGATGAGCAGTTCTTC
NA,TRBJ1-2,TRBV2,NA,CASSEEGGYYGYTF,TGTGCCAGCAGTGAGGAGGGGGGGTACTATGGCTACACCTTC
NA,TRBJ2-2,TRBV28,NA,CASSLPPEVGELFF,TGTGCCAGCAGTTTACCCCCAGAAGTAGGGGAGCTGTTTTTT
NA,TRBJ1-5,TRBV18,NA,CASSRLPADSNQPQHF,TGTGCCAGCTCACGACTCCCGGCGGATAGCAATCAGCCCCAGCATTTT
NA,TRBJ2-6,TRBV7-8,NA,CASSLVGGAGANVLTF,TGTGCCAGCAGCTTAGTCGGAGGGGCTGGGGCCAACGTCCTGACTTTC
NA,TRBJ1-1,TRBV27,TRBD1,CASATGALNTEAFF,TGTGCCAGCGCAACAGGGGCATTGAACACTGAAGCTTTCTTT
NA,TRBJ2-1,TRBV7-9,TRBD2,CASSRSGGIYNEQFF,TGTGCCAGCAGCCGGAGCGGGGGGATATACAATGAGCAGTTCTTC
NA,TRBJ1-1,TRBV19,TRBD1,CASRSGTGFFTEAFF,TGTGCCAGTCGAAGCGGGACAGGGTTTTTTACTGAAGCTTTCTTT
NA,TRBJ1-4,TRBV7-9,NA,CASSQGIVSGEKLFF,TGTGCCAGCAGCCAGGGGATAGTTTCTGGGGAAAAACTGTTTTTT
NA,TRBJ1-1,TRBV28,NA,CASKYRDTEAFF,TGTGCCAGCAAATACCGGGACACTGAAGCTTTCTTT
NA,TRBJ2-2,TRBV5-5,NA,CASSAGSTGELFF,TGTGCCAGCAGCGCCGGGAGCACCGGGGAGCTGTTTTTT
NA,TRBJ1-2,TRBV5-1,NA,CASSLGRGNYGYTF,TGCGCCAGCAGCTTGGGCAGGGGTAACTATGGCTACACCTTC
NA,TRBJ1-2,TRBV19,NA,CASNYGTNYGYTF,TGTGCCAGTAATTACGGGACAAACTATGGCTACACCTTC
NA,TRBJ1-3,TRBV2,NA,CASRLLISGNTIYF,TGTGCCAGCAGGTTATTAATCTCTGGAAACACCATATATTTT
NA,TRBJ2-1,TRBV3-1/TRBV3-2,TRBD2,CASSQRLAGVHNEQFF,TGTGCCAGCAGCCAGAGACTAGCGGGGGTTCACAATGAGCAGTTCTTC
NA,TRBJ2-3,TRBV6-5,NA,CASSYSHTTDTQYF,TGTGCCAGCAGTTACTCCCACACCACAGATACGCAGTATTTT
few,TRBJ2-1,TRBV6-5,TRBD2,CASSYERGGRNEQFF,TGTGCCAGCAGTTACGAGCGGGGGGGCCGGAATGAGCAGTTCTTC
NA,TRBJ2-7,TRBV13,TRBD2,CASRPRGTNEQYF,TGTGCCAGCAGACCCCGCGGGACTAACGAGCAGTACTTC
NA,TRBJ2-1,TRBV4-1,NA,CASSQDTRGAEQFF,TGCGCCAGCAGCCAAGATACCAGGGGCGCTGAGCAGTTCTTC
NA,TRBJ2-1,TRBV27,TRBD2,CASSFRWTSGDYSYNEQFF,TGTGCCAGCAGTTTTCGTTGGACTAGCGGGGACTACTCCTACAATGAGCAGTTCTTC
NA,TRBJ2-1,TRBV6-2/TRBV6-3,NA,CASSQRAEQFF,TGTGCCAGCAGTCAGCGGGCTGAGCAGTTCTTC
NA,TRBJ2-7,TRBV5-5,TRBD1,CASSFTGGASYEQYF,TGTGCCAGCAGCTTTACAGGGGGCGCGTCCTACGAGCAGTACTTC
NA,TRBJ2-1,TRBV3-1/TRBV3-2,TRBD2,CASSLAGNYNEQFF,TGTGCCAGCAGCCTAGCGGGTAACTACAATGAGCAGTTCTTC
NA,TRBJ1-2,TRBV11-3,NA,CASSLGRQFLTF,TGTGCCAGCAGCTTAGGCCGACAGTTTCTCACCTTC
NA,TRBJ1-2,TRBV15,TRBD1,CATGDRGNYGYTF,TGTGCCACCGGAGACAGGGGAAACTATGGCTACACCTTC
NA,TRBJ1-4,TRBV3-1/TRBV3-2,NA,CASSQLRQSTNEKLFF,TGTGCCAGCAGCCAGCTACGACAGTCAACTAATGAAAAACTGTTTTTT
NA,TRBJ1-1,TRBV6-5,NA,CASSYSVNTEAFF,TGTGCCAGCAGTTACTCTGTAAACACTGAAGCTTTCTTT
NA,TRBJ2-1,TRBV5-1,TRBD1,CASSSWTGQDNEQFF,TGCGCCAGCAGCTCATGGACAGGGCAAGACAATGAGCAGTTCTTC
NA,TRBJ1-3,TRBV6-1,NA,CASSEQGGSGNTIYF,TGTGCCAGCAGTGAACAGGGAGGCTCTGGAAACACCATATATTTT
once,TRBJ2-3,TRBV27,TRBD2,CASRLAGGLDTQYF,TGTGCCAGCAGGCTAGCGGGGGGACTAGATACGCAGTATTTT
NA,TRBJ2-3,TRBV6-5,NA,CASSYSRGNTDTQYF,TGTGCCAGCAGTTACTCGCGCGGAAACACAGATACGCAGTATTTT
NA,TRBJ2-5,TRBV7-9,NA,CASSTHYTGERETQYF,TGTGCCAGCAGCACCCATTATACGGGGGAAAGAGAGACCCAGTACTTC
NA,TRBJ1-2,TRBV2,NA,CASSLLADSNYGYTF,TGTGCCAGCAGTTTACTAGCCGATTCTAACTATGGCTACACCTTC
few,TRBJ2-2,TRBV11-3,TRBD2,CASSPGGPETGELFF,TGTGCCAGCAGCCCGGGGGGGCCGGAGACCGGGGAGCTGTTTTTT
NA,TRBJ1-1,TRBV15,TRBD1,CATSWDRGFAFF,TGTGCCACCAGCTGGGACAGGGGATTTGCTTTCTTT
NA,TRBJ2-1,TRBV29-1,TRBD2,CSVWRGASNSYNEQFF,TGCAGCGTCTGGCGGGGGGCGTCAAACTCCTACAATGAGCAGTTCTTC
NA,TRBJ1-2,TRBV28,TRBD1,CASSSPGQIFYGYTF,TGTGCCAGCAGTTCCCCGGGACAGATTTTTTATGGCTACACCTTC
NA,TRBJ2-7,TRBV2,TRBD1,CASSPDRKREQYF,TGTGCCAGCAGCCCGGACAGGAAGAGGGAGCAGTACTTC
NA,TRBJ1-2,TRBV6-6,TRBD1,CASSSDRIGAGYTF,TGTGCCAGCAGTTCGGACAGGATCGGAGCTGGCTACACCTTC